This T cell receptor beta chain was identified in a study of vaccination effects on CD4 cells after COVID-19. Study-wide background: The median interval between the second dose and post-vaccine sampling was 72 days. Notes on the study in general: At late timepoints after vaccination, vaccine- and infection-induced clones shrank markedly.

Assay used: immunoSEQ multiplex PCR; TCRdb lists only in-frame clones, some missing. Found here are tens of thousands of clones, more than 65% of them singletons; the top ten hold more than 12%. About this clone itself: No antigen is known for it.

Antigen-specific CD4+ T cells were expanded with viral peptide pools in the ViraFEST assay before sequencing. When about ten days of culture had elapsed, CD4+ T cells were isolated. Participants got two doses of BNT162b2 or mRNA-1273 vaccine. Absence of prior SARS-CoV-2 infection characterized the vaccine recipients, who showed negative nucleocapsid antibodies. This sequence was found in a human donor who received a COVID-19 vaccine. This specimen was CD4+ T cells from PBMCs cultured with HCoV-229E spike peptides, taken after COVID-19 vaccination.

CDR3 region: CASSQVFGQRSLHEQYF. The CDR3 region has the DNA TGCGCCAGCAGCCAAGTATTCGGTCAACGATCTCTACACGAGCAGTACTTC. The chain combines TRBV4-1 with TRBJ2-7; D uncertain. V was cut by 1 base and J by 5 bases, with 21 bases left in between. This CDR3 is built from 17 residues. Germline values: CDR1 MGHRA, CDR2 YSYEKL.